The 20 T cell receptor beta chains below all came from one sample that was sequenced in a study of T cell repertoires in cytomegalovirus infection. A single record per CDR3 protein comes from TCRdb applying MiXCR to the reads. The repertoire holds a few hundred thousand distinct CDR3 sequences, 15% to 20% seen once, with over 40% in the top ten. The specimen sequenced was CD8+ T cells from PBMCs. All receptors come from a human donor in good health (CMV status not recorded). Some clones in this sample may be carry-over from other donors' samples.

V and J are TRBV7-6 and TRBJ2-1, with TRBD2 matching 8 bases. Germline trimming cut 0 bases from V and 6 bases from J; bases unmatched to any gene: 7. The CDR3 is 16 amino acids. The germline gives CDR1 SGHVS, CDR2 FNYEAQ. CDR3 bases: TGTGCCAGCAGCTTAGCGCTAACTAGCGGTCCCAATGAGCAGTTCTTC. Protein sequence: CASSLALTSGPNEQFF.

This clonotype was found many times. In DNA, the CDR3 is TGCAGTGCTATTGAAGCGGGGAACACCGGGGAGCTGTTTTTT. It translates to CSAIEAGNTGELFF. V and J are TRBV20-1 and TRBJ2-2, with D possibly TRBD2 on 6 matching bases. The V gene lost 4 bases and the J gene lost 1 base, with 10 bases spanning the gap. The CDR3 length is 14 residues. Germline loops: CDR1 DFQATT, CDR2 SNEGSKA (reference sequence).

This clonotype was seen only a few times. The V gene is TRBV27, the J gene TRBJ1-1; D gene unclear. The germline CDR1 and CDR2 sequences are MNHEY and SMNVEV (reference sequence). The CDR3 has 11 amino acids. With 9 bases removed from V and 3 bases from J, the gap between germline ends came to 8 bases. In DNA form, the CDR3 reads TGTGCCAGGGAACTCGACACTGAAGCTTTCTTT. This encodes CARELDTEAFF.

This chain uses TRBV4-3 with TRBJ2-3, with a weak D call TRBD2 (6 bases). The germline V gene has CDR1 LGHNA and CDR2 YSLEER. The CDR3 totals 15 residues. The ends were cut back, 2 bases at V and 6 bases at J, with 15 bases in the middle. The CDR3 spells CASSQWDSMGDTQYF. CDR3 DNA: TGCGCCAGCAGCCAATGGGACTCGATGGGGGATACGCAGTATTTT.

A remark on this clonotype: A single base separates this from a much larger clone, so it may be a read error. The chain couples TRBV12-3 or TRBV12-4 to TRBJ2-3, with no clear D. There are 13 residues in the CDR3. V was pared by 1 base and J by 7 bases, with 9 bases between. DNA for the CDR3: TGTGCCAGCAGTTTAGGGCCGGCAAATACGCAGTATTTT. This codes for CASSLGPANTQYF.

This clonotype was found once. CDR3 coding DNA: TGTGCCAGCAGCCGAACCGACAGCCGCAATCAGCCCCAGCATTTT. Translated: CASSRTDSRNQPQHF. The rearrangement links TRBV7-8 to TRBJ1-5, with D perhaps matching TRBD1 (5 bases). This CDR3 is built from 15 residues. Germline CDR1 and CDR2: SGHVS and FQNEAQ. Trimming took 5 bases from V and 2 from J, leaving 13 bases between them.

In nucleotides, the CDR3 is TGTGCCAGCAGCTTGACGACAGGGATCTATGGCTACACCTTC. It translates to CASSLTTGIYGYTF. The chain joins TRBV5-6 to TRBJ1-2; TRBD1 matches 7 bases. The germline V gene encodes CDR1 SGHDT and CDR2 YYEEEE. This CDR3 has 14 residues. V gave up 1 base and J gave up 4 bases; unmatched junction bases: 4.

This clonotype showed up just a few times. The chain employs TRBV11-3 and TRBJ2-3; the match to TRBD1 covers 9 bases. V shed 4 bases and J 5 bases; nucleotides not matched to a gene: 10. The CDR3 extends over 16 amino acids. CDR1 SGHNT and CDR2 YENEEA come from the germline V gene. CDR3 in DNA: TGTGCCAGCAGCTCTTGGGGGACAGGGATAGAAGATACGCAGTATTTT. This codes for CASSSWGTGIEDTQYF.

This clonotype was recorded at least ten times. This sequence joins TRBV24-1 and TRBJ1-5, with 9 bases aligning to TRBD1. After removal of 5 bases from V and 6 bases from J, the junction contained 10 bases not matched to a gene. This CDR3 comprises 16 residues. CDR1 KGHDR and CDR2 SFDVKD come from the germline V gene. The CDR3, as DNA: TGTGCCACCAGTGGGCCGGGACAGGGATCTGGTCAGCCCCAGCATTTT. It specifies CATSGPGQGSGQPQHF.

This clonotype was observed a handful of times. J is TRBJ1-1 and V is TRBV7-8, with D possibly TRBD1 on 5 matching bases. Germline CDR1 reads SGHVS; CDR2 reads FQNEAQ. The V end was cut by 5 bases, the J end by 11 bases, with 12 bases between. CDR3 length: 11 amino acids. The CDR3 DNA reads TGTGCCAGCAGCCCCGGGACTACGGCTTTCTTT. This encodes CASSPGTTAFF.

This clonotype was seen at least ten times. The chain has TRBV4-2 and TRBJ1-5; 8 positions match TRBD1. Trimming removed 4 bases from V and 0 bases from J; junction bases left unmatched: 8. The CDR3 is 17 amino acids. The V gene's germline CDR1 is LGHNA and CDR2 YNFKEQ. The DNA for the CDR3 is TGTGCCAGCAGCCGCGGGACAGGACAGTATAGCAATCAGCCCCAGCATTTT. Its translation: CASSRGTGQYSNQPQHF.

This clonotype was detected ten times or more. The genes are TRBV7-6 and TRBJ1-5; D perhaps matches TRBD1 (6 bases). V lost 1 base and J 3 bases, leaving 16 bases between the germline ends. Germline V gene data show CDR1 as SGHVS and CDR2 as FNYEAQ. This CDR3 contains 17 residues. Written as DNA, the CDR3 is TGTGCCAGCAGCTTAGATATCGGACAGAATACCAATCAGCCCCAGCATTTT. Protein product: CASSLDIGQNTNQPQHF.

In this sample, this clonotype turned up many times. This chain joins TRBV7-6 and TRBJ2-7; 11 bases fit TRBD2. Per germline, CDR1 SGHVS and CDR2 FNYEAQ. CDR3 length: 14 residues. The V segment lost 5 bases and the J segment 3 bases; nucleotides outside the gene matches: 3. The CDR3 DNA follows: TGTGCCAGCAGCCTAACTAGCGGGGGCTACGAGCAGTACTTC. Encoded protein: CASSLTSGGYEQYF.

This chain connects TRBV5-6 to TRBJ1-4, with 8 positions matching TRBD1. The CDR3 totals 16 residues. Germline lookup yields CDR1 SGHDT and CDR2 YYEEEE. With V trimmed by 0 bases and J by 6 bases, 7 bases remained unmatched. The CDR3 bases are TGTGCCAGCAGCTTGGTGGCAGGGGGCCCTTATGAAAAACTGTTTTTT. Its protein is CASSLVAGGPYEKLFF.

This clonotype was seen ten or more times. The V call is TRBV6-5, the J call TRBJ2-1, with a possible D match to TRBD2 (5 bases). The CDR3 length is 16 residues. Germline CDR1 is MNHEY and CDR2 is SVGAGI. The V end lost 0 bases, the J end lost 0 bases, and 9 bases lay between the germline ends. The CDR3 spells CASSYSGGPSYNEQFF. CDR3 in DNA: TGTGCCAGCAGTTACTCAGGCGGGCCCTCCTACAATGAGCAGTTCTTC.

This clonotype was found a few times. The chain links TRBV23-1 to TRBJ2-7; perhaps TRBD1 as D (6 bases). TRBV23-1 is assigned to the ORF class and has an uncertain function. The CDR3 extends over 16 amino acids. Trimming left V 0 bases short and J 4 bases short, with 16 bases between. CDR3 nucleotides: TGCGCCAGCAGTCAATCGTTTGGTGGCAGGGGTTACGAGCAGTACTTC. It codes for CASSQSFGGRGYEQYF.

The gene calls are TRBV11-2 and TRBJ2-5; D remains unclear. With 5 bases removed from V and 2 bases from J, the gap between germline ends came to 9 bases. This CDR3 has 13 residues. From germline, CDR1 is SGHAT and CDR2 FQNNGV. CDR3 residues: CASSGDLQETQYF. In nucleotides, the CDR3 is TGTGCCAGCAGCGGGGATTTACAAGAGACCCAGTACTTC.

The chain joins TRBV14 to TRBJ2-3; 10 bases align to TRBD1. Per germline, CDR1 SGHDN and CDR2 FVKESK. Trimming cost V 5 bases and J 5 bases; bases outside gene matches: 4. CDR3 length equals 14 residues. CDR3 region: CASSYGQGGDTQYF. The CDR3 nucleotides read TGTGCCAGCAGCTACGGACAGGGGGGAGATACGCAGTATTTT.

V usage is TRBV5-1 and J usage is TRBJ2-7; 7 bases align to TRBD2. In germline, CDR1 is SGHRS, CDR2 YFSETQ. The junction had 11 bases not matched to a gene; V was cut back by 6 bases and J by 2 bases. CDR3 size: 15 residues. The CDR3 is CASKPGEGRTYEQYF. CDR3 bases: TGCGCCAGCAAACCCGGGGAGGGGCGAACCTACGAGCAGTACTTC.

The V call is TRBV9, the J call TRBJ2-2; 8 bases map to TRBD1. The CDR3 runs to 14 residues. After removal of 2 bases from V and 6 bases from J, the junction contained 3 bases not matched to a gene. Germline V gene data show CDR1 as SGDLS and CDR2 as YYNGEE. The chain's CDR3 is CASSVTGVPGELFF. The CDR3 DNA is TGTGCCAGCAGCGTGACAGGGGTTCCCGGGGAGCTGTTTTTT.